What follows describes a single TCR beta chain. This clonotype was seen repeatedly, ten times or more. No cognate antigen has been identified for it. The record has no base qualities; no much larger clone is one base away. This entry is derived from a study of identical twins (dated by TCRdb to the mid-2010s). For the wider study: To test whether fetal clonotypes persist, this study deep-sequenced TCR alpha and beta repertoires from monozygotic twins, from unrelated adults of various ages, and from cord blood. To rule out contamination, replicate twin experiments were performed at different times with different library preparation protocols. What the work shows at the level of the full study, not this receptor alone: Abundant cord blood beta clonotypes carried fewer insertions; young adult naive repertoires showed a weaker similar trend, while memory repertoires showed none. Compared with coincidental sharing between unrelated individuals, out-of-frame TCR alpha sequences shared between twins had an excess of sequences with low generation probability. Invariant T cells such as MAIT and iNKT could partly confound zero-insertion analyses, although diverse VJ usage argued against such confounding for most clonotypes. In monozygotic twins, out-of-frame TCR alpha sharing was systematically underestimated by recombination models, although the models agreed with sharing between unrelated individuals. The excess sharing between twins in beta out-of-frame sequences was weaker because fewer shared sequences reduced the signal-to-noise ratio. Conclusions relied on cross-sectional statistical analysis, since the same donors could not be followed over many years.

Reading from cysteine to phenylalanine, the CDR3 counts 12 amino acids. The read is trimmed to its CDR3 DNA, 36 bases read in frame from base 1. Relative to germline, V is 5 bases shorter and J is 4 bases shorter, with 7 bases between their ends. Via the germline V gene (reference sequence), CDR1 is SEHNR and CDR2 FQNEAQ. Only healthy Caucasian donors were included. Three pairs of female monozygotic twins, all aged roughly 18 to 29 years, made up the twin cohort. Peripheral blood mononuclear cells were used as the source from which RNA for TCR libraries was isolated. Libraries were prepared through 5' RACE. The sequencing machine was an Illumina HiSeq 2000. A universal primer binding site was introduced by template switching, and a unique molecular identifier was present in the final cDNA, enabling accurate counting of TCR cDNA molecules. First-strand cDNA for TCR alpha and beta chains was synthesized from specific primers in the conserved constant-segment region. To control for contamination, each cDNA library was double barcoded with a SMART-Mk sample barcode plus Illumina barcodes. Two successive PCR steps introduced TruSeq adapter sequences along with Illumina sample barcodes. Sequencing of the TCR alpha and beta cDNA libraries was done on the Illumina HiSeq platform using custom primers. For the original study's pipeline: MiGEC processed the raw reads to extract unique molecular identifiers, while MiXCR was used to determine the CDR3 positions. Recombination models were inferred per individual with the repgenHMM and IGoR tools using an EM algorithm. Shared clonotypes were analyzed with the tcR package in R, and sharing was normalized by the product of cloneset sizes. To study raw recombination without the effects of thymic and clonal selection, out-of-frame nonproductive sequences were analyzed. TCRdb took the public reads, trimmed them with fastp at Q25, ran MiXCR for clone calling and kept in-frame beta chains. Every CDR3 protein is listed once, alongside the most common genes and DNA of its rows. The V and J calls and clone size come from TCRdb's table, not from the authors' own analysis. Present in this sample are fewer than 650,000 distinct CDR3 sequences, around 7.5% of which were seen just once. The ten biggest clones cover roughly 1.5% of the sample.

These same records also appear under a second study, on yellow fever vaccine responses in identical twins. The second study reports: According to the authors, in identical twins the way T cells responded to vaccination appeared partly convergent and partly personalized. In identical twins, the study followed T cell clones that responded to the vaccine with precision.

Here the chain combines TRBV7-9 and TRBJ2-3, with no confidently assigned D gene. This TCR was sampled from a woman aged 18-29 years in good health. Sample: PBMCs. The CDR3 protein: CASSLPADTQYF. DNA sequence: TGTGCCAGCAGCCTCCCGGCAGATACGCAGTATTTT. Where the CDR3 stops, the reference TRBV7-9 and TRBJ2-3 genes take over; the full variable domain is DTGVSQNPRHKITKRGQNVTFRCDPISEHNRLYWYRQTLGQGPEFLTYFQNEAQLEKSRLLSDRFSAERPKGSFSTLEIQRTEQGDSAMYLCASSLPADTQYFGPGTRLTVL.